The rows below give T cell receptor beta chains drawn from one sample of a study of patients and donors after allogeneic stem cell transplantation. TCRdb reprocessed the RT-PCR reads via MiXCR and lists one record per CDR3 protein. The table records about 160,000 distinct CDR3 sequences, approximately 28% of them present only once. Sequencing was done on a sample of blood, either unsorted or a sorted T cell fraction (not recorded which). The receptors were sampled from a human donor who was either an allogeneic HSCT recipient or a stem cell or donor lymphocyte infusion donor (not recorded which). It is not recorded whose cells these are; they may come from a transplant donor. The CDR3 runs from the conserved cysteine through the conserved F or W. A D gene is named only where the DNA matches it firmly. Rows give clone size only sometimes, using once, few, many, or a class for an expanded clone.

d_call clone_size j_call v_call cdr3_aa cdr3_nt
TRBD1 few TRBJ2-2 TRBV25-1 CASRRQGFTGELFF TGTGCCAGCAGGAGACAGGGATTTACCGGGGAGCTGTTTTTT
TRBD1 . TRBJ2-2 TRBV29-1 CSVVLYDRGNTGELFF TGCAGCGTTGTTTTATACGACAGGGGAAACACCGGGGAGCTGTTTTTT
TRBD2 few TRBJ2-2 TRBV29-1 CSVDGTSGRDGELFF TGCAGCGTTGATGGGACTAGCGGGAGGGACGGGGAGCTGTTTTTT
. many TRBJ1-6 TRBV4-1 CASSQVMSLEENSPLHF TGCGCCAGCAGCCAAGTTATGTCCCTCGAGGAAAATTCACCCCTCCACTTT
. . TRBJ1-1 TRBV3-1 CASSQAPVGASTEAFF TGTGCCAGCAGCCAAGCACCGGTGGGGGCTTCCACTGAAGCTTTCTTT
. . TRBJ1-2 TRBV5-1 CASSLGVEDYGYTF TGCGCCAGCAGCTTGGGTGTGGAGGACTATGGCTACACCTTC
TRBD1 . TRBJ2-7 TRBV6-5 CASSYSLWTGNYEQYF TGTGCCAGCAGTTACTCCCTTTGGACAGGGAACTACGAGCAGTACTTC
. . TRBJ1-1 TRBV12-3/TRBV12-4 CASRDRLWTEAFF TGTGCCAGCAGAGACAGGTTATGGACTGAAGCTTTCTTT
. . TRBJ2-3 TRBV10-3 CAISDRQGGSDTQYF TGTGCCATCAGTGATAGGCAGGGAGGATCAGATACGCAGTATTTT
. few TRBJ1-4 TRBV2 CASSQLYRDGQEKLFF TGTGCCAGCAGTCAACTTTACCGGGACGGACAAGAAAAACTGTTTTTT
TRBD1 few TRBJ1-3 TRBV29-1 CSVSGTGGISGNTIYF TGCAGCGTCTCCGGGACAGGGGGCATTTCTGGAAACACCATATATTTT
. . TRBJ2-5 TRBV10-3 CAIRGWGETQYF TGTGCCATCAGGGGTTGGGGAGAGACCCAGTACTTC
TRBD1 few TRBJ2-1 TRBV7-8 CASSLPGQALYNEQFF TGTGCCAGCAGCTTACCGGGACAGGCCCTATACAATGAGCAGTTCTTC
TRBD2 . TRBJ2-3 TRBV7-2 CASSTIAGRVADTQYF TGTGCCAGCAGCACCATAGCGGGAAGGGTCGCAGATACGCAGTATTTT
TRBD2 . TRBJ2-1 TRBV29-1 CSVAGGGSIYNEQFF TGCAGCGTAGCGGGGGGCGGTTCCATCTACAATGAGCAGTTCTTC
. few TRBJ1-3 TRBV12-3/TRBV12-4 CASIPRENTIYF TGTGCCAGCATCCCCCGGGAAAACACCATATATTTT
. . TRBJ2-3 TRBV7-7 CASSLTGLEADTQYF TGTGCTAGCAGCTTAACGGGCCTAGAGGCAGATACGCAGTATTTT